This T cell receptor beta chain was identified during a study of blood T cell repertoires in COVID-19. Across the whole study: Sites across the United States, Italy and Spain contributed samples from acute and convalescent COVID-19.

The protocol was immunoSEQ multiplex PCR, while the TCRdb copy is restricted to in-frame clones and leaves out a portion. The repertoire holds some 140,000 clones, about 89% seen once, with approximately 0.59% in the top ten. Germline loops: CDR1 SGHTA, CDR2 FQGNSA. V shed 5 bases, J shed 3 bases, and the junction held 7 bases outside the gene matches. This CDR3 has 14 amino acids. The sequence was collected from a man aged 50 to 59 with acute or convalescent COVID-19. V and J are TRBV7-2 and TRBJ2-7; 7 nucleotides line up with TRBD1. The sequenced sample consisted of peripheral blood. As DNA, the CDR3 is TGTGCCAGCAGCCCCCAACAGGGGAACTACGAGCAGTACGTC. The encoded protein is CASSPQQGNYEQYV.